This T cell receptor (beta chain) was sequenced for a study of early T cells in non-severe SARS-CoV-2 infection. Turning to the study itself: Bulk RNA isolated from unsorted whole blood underwent sequencing; chains were not paired. Study-wide points: Private and CD4 specificities were missed by VDJdb matching, which favored anti-spike CD8 responses.

Tagging with unique molecular identifiers was applied to individual cDNA molecules. In TCRdb, the 5' RACE reads were re-called with MiXCR into one record per CDR3 protein. The sample gives 100,000 to 130,000 distinct CDR3 sequences, around 10% of which show up once; 6.5% to 8% is in the top ten. Germline-derived CDR1 and CDR2 are SGHVS and FQNEAQ. The V gene lost 6 bases and the J gene lost 5 bases, with 11 bases spanning the gap. This CDR3 is 13 amino acids long. This clonotype has only a few counts. The target antigen is unknown. This receptor was identified in an adult who was a healthcare worker with PCR-confirmed SARS-CoV-2 infection or an uninfected control (not recorded which). The sequencing sample was made of whole blood. The chain uses TRBV7-8 and TRBJ2-1; possible D gene TRBD2, 6 bases. Here the CDR3 DNA reads TGTGCCAGCAGGGAGGGACTTAACAATGAGCAGTTCTTC. The encoded protein is CASREGLNNEQFF.